The 10 T cell receptor beta chains reported below all come from one sample, sequenced in a study of cytomegalovirus exposure and HLA in healthy donors. Primers for the PCR totalled 60 Vbeta and 13 Jbeta. Some clones are missing from TCRdb's copy, which holds only in-frame ones; the method was immunoSEQ multiplex PCR. The table records about 180,000 clones, about 80% of them present only once. The sample was PBMCs. These receptors all stem from a man between 25 and 39 years old in good health and CMV-seropositive.

This chain connects TRBV4-1 to TRBJ2-3, with no clear D. The germline V and J ends were trimmed by 2 bases and 5 bases, with 2 bases remaining between them. The CDR3 sequence is 11 residues long. Looked up from germline, CDR1 is MGHRA and CDR2 is YSYEKL. This CDR3 reads CASSQLDTQYF. The CDR3 coding sequence is TGCGCCAGCAGCCAACTAGATACGCAGTATTTT.

This clone occurred a few times. V and J are TRBV11-2 and TRBJ2-6; 8 bases fit TRBD1. The CDR3 totals 17 residues. CDR1 and CDR2 from the germline V gene are SGHAT and FQNNGV. The V and J ends lost 4 bases and 2 bases, in that order; junction bases with no gene match: 7. CDR3 in amino acids: CASSWGQEPAGANVLTF. The CDR3 bases are TGTGCCAGCAGCTGGGGACAGGAGCCGGCTGGGGCCAACGTCCTGACTTTC.

The chain joins TRBV5-4 to TRBJ2-5, with 16 bases lining up with TRBD2. Germline CDR1 and CDR2: SGHNT and YYREEE (reference sequence). This CDR3 contains 18 residues. Unmatched junction bases numbered 9, after V lost 3 bases and J lost 4 bases. CDR3 sequence reads: CASSSSKGLAGGRETQYF. CDR3 in DNA: TGTGCCAGCAGCTCCTCCAAGGGACTAGCGGGGGGGCGAGAGACCCAGTACTTC. Together with reference TRBV5-4 and TRBJ2-5, the CDR3 gives the full variable domain: ETGVTQSPTHLIKTRGQQVTLRCSSQSGHNTVSWYQQALGQGPQFIFQYYREEENGRGNFPPRFSGLQFPNYSSELNVNALELDDSALYLCASSSSKGLAGGRETQYFGPGTRLLVL.

CDR3 bases: TGTGCCAGCGCCGCCGCTAGCGGGGGGTTGGCAGATACGCAGTATTTT. The encoded protein is CASAAASGGLADTQYF. The chain combines TRBV2 with TRBJ2-3, with 11 bases identical to TRBD2. Losses at the gene ends were 8 bases for V and 4 bases for J; bases not matched to a gene: 11. The germline gives CDR1 SNHLY, CDR2 FYNNEI. This CDR3 contains 16 residues.

The V and J genes are TRBV6-6 and TRBJ2-2; 7 nucleotides line up with TRBD2. Germline V gives CDR1 MNHNY, CDR2 SVGAGI (reference sequence). The CDR3 loop spans 15 amino acids. V trimming: 2 bases; J trimming: 7 bases; junction bases outside the gene matches: 7. In DNA, the CDR3 is TGTGCCAGCAGTTACAGGGGAGGGTTGGGCGGGGAGCTGTTTTTT. Its translation is CASSYRGGLGGELFF.

J is TRBJ2-5 and V is TRBV11-2, with 8 positions matching TRBD1. Germline loops: CDR1 SGHAT, CDR2 FQNNGV. J lost 0 bases, V lost 6 bases, and 9 bases had no gene match. The CDR3 spans 16 residues. The CDR3 coding sequence is TGTGCCAGCAGGACGGACAGGGACCTGTACCAAGAGACCCAGTACTTC. Its protein product is CASRTDRDLYQETQYF. Full variable domain (remainder filled in from reference TRBV11-2 and TRBJ2-5): EAGVAQSPRYKIIEKRQSVAFWCNPISGHATLYWYQQILGQGPKLLIQFQNNGVVDDSQLPKDRFSAERLKGVDSTLKIQPAKLEDSAVYLCASRTDRDLYQETQYFGPGTRLLVL.

The V call is TRBV5-4, the J call TRBJ2-7, with D tentatively TRBD2 (6 bases). Trimming shortened V by 7 bases and J by 8 bases, and 13 bases separated the two germline ends. Germline CDR1 reads SGHNT; CDR2 reads YYREEE (reference sequence). The CDR3 has 11 amino acids. The CDR3 sequence: CASLEGQQQYF. CDR3 in DNA: TGTGCCAGCCTGGAGGGGCAGCAGCAGTACTTC. The full variable domain, completed using reference TRBV5-4 and TRBJ2-7, is ETGVTQSPTHLIKTRGQQVTLRCSSQSGHNTVSWYQQALGQGPQFIFQYYREEENGRGNFPPRFSGLQFPNYSSELNVNALELDDSALYLCASLEGQQQYFGPGTRLTVT.

The chain is built from TRBV7-9 and TRBJ2-1; 7 bases fit TRBD2. The CDR3 length is 18 residues. The V gene end was trimmed by 2 bases and the J gene end by 8 bases; junction bases not matched to a gene: 18. CDR1 is SEHNR and CDR2 is FQNEAQ in the germline V gene (reference sequence). The CDR3 region is CASSLYGAGEQTWDEQFF. In DNA, the CDR3 is TGTGCCAGCAGCTTATATGGCGCGGGGGAGCAGACGTGGGATGAGCAGTTCTTC.

The rearrangement joins TRBV5-1 to TRBJ2-1; D ambiguous. This CDR3 spans 12 amino acids. Per the germline V gene, CDR1 is SGHRS and CDR2 is YFSETQ. Between the trimmed V and J ends, which lost 3 bases and 9 bases, there was a span of 10 bases. The CDR3 sequence: CASSSTRPEQFF. For the CDR3, the DNA is TGCGCCAGCAGCTCGACTCGACCTGAGCAGTTCTTC.

This clone was recorded a few times. The rearrangement links TRBV4-3 to TRBJ1-5; no reliable D call. CDR3 length: 13 residues. V was shortened by 0 bases and J by 7 bases, with 7 bases between the two germline ends. Germline values: CDR1 LGHNA, CDR2 YSLEER. CDR3 sequence: CASSQDLLQPQHF. The CDR3 bases are TGCGCCAGCAGCCAAGATTTGCTACAGCCCCAGCATTTT.